This T cell receptor beta chain derives from a study of CD4 and CD8 cells across lung adenocarcinoma regions. Localized lung adenocarcinoma, a non-small cell lung cancer, affected the donors. This clonotype has a handful of counts. Each CDR3 protein is one row after TCRdb ran MiXCR on the PCR reads. This sample yields about 3,700 distinct CDR3 sequences, of which about 56% are seen a single time; around 21% belongs to the top ten. J gave up 0 bases and V 0 bases, and 3 bases lay outside the gene matches. The germline gives CDR1 LGHDT, CDR2 YNNKEL (reference sequence). CDR3 size: 18 residues. The receptor comes from a female donor with lung adenocarcinoma. The CD4 and CD8 labels of this study may be unreliable. The gene calls are TRBV3-1 and TRBJ2-4; 12 positions match TRBD2. Material: CD4+ T cells from the margin of a lung tumor. Here the CDR3 reads CASSQDGGLAGAKNIQYF. The CDR3 region has the DNA TGTGCCAGCAGCCAAGATGGGGGACTAGCGGGAGCCAAAAACATTCAGTACTTC.